Listed here are 2 T cell receptor beta chains from one sample, sequenced in a study of tumor and adjacent non-tumor tissue in lung cancer. No cell sorting was done before RNA was extracted from the tissue. The normal lung tissue was taken more than 3 cm from the tumor edge. TCRbeta libraries were built with three rounds of nested PCR, modified from ARM-PCR. TCRdb fed the multiplex PCR reads into MiXCR, producing one record per CDR3 protein. The table has tens of thousands of distinct CDR3 sequences, 60% to 65% seen once. Sequencing was done on a sample of distant non-tumor lung tissue. These receptor sequences come from a woman between 40 and 55 years old with non-small cell lung cancer.

Regarding this clonotype: One end of the junction is discordant with germline, which a read error may explain. The J gene is TRBJ1-5, the V gene TRBV6-5, with D perhaps matching TRBD1 (6 bases). Germline assignment: CDR1 MNHEY and CDR2 SVGAGI. The CDR3 runs 15 residues. In DNA form, the CDR3 reads TGTGCCAGCAGATACTCAACAGGGTCGGATCAGCCCCAGCATTTT. Its protein is CASRYSTGSDQPQHF.

This clonotype was detected ten times or more. This chain connects TRBV5-4 to TRBJ2-1, with 8 bases that match TRBD1. This CDR3 contains 15 residues. Germline CDR1 SGHNT, CDR2 YYREEE (reference sequence). V was pared by 4 bases and J by 0 bases, with 3 bases of the junction left unmatched. DNA of the CDR3: TGTGCCAGCAGCCGACAGGGGAGCTCCTACAATGAGCAGTTCTTC. This gives the protein CASSRQGSSYNEQFF.